This T cell receptor beta chain was documented in a study of circulating CD8 cells and anti-PD-1 response in melanoma. From live CD3+CD8+TCRalphabeta+ cells, four PD-1 and/or TIGIT subsets were sorted. Each library started from about 15 ng of total RNA using the QIAseq Immune Repertoire TCR panel. From the reads, TCRdb called clonotypes with MiXCR, one entry per CDR3 protein. Recorded for this sample: 50 or so distinct CDR3 sequences. The V segment lost 5 bases and the J segment 5 bases; nucleotides outside the gene matches: 6. The CDR3 runs 14 residues. The germline CDR1 and CDR2 sequences are SNHLY and FYNNEI. As for this clonotype: Its cognate antigen is unknown.

Study-level findings and limits: Tumor reactivity was tested by peptide assays on expanded sorted subsets.

The clonotype comes from a human donor with melanoma. The V and J genes are TRBV2 and TRBJ2-5; 9 bases agree with TRBD2. Sequencing used CD8+ T cells from PBMCs, obtained at baseline or after one month of anti-PD-1 therapy (not recorded which). The CDR3 sequence is CASSFAGGVETQYF. In DNA form, the CDR3 reads TGTGCCAGCAGTTTCGCGGGAGGGGTGGAGACCCAGTACTTC.